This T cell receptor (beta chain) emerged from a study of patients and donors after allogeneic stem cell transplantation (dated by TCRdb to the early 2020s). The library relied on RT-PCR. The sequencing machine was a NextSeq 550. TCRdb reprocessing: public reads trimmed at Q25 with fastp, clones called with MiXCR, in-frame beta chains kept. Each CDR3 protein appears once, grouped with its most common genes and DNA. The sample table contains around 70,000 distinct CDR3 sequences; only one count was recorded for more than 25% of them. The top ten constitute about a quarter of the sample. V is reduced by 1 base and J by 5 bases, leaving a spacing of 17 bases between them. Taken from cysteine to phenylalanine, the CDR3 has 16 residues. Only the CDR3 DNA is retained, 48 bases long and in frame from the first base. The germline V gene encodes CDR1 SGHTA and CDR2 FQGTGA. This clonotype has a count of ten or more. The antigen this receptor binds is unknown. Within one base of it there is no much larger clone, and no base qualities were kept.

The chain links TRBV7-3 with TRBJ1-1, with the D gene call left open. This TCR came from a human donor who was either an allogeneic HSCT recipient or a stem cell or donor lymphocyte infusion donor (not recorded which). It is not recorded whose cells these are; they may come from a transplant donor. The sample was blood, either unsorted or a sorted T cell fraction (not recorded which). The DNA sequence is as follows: TGTGCCAGCAGCTTAAGTCGCAGGAGTATAGGAACTGAAGCTTTCTTT. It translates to CASSLSRRSIGTEAFF.